The present T cell receptor beta chain was sequenced within a study of Graves' ophthalmopathy and Graves' hyperthyroidism. Per the germline V gene, CDR1 is SGHTA and CDR2 is FQGTGA. The J segment lost 6 bases and the V segment lost 6 bases, leaving 12 bases of the junction unmatched. CDR3 length: 15 amino acids. CDR3 regions of TCR beta were amplified from RNA transcripts. HTBI primers were used in a first-round RT-PCR, which preceded a second-round multiplex PCR. Each CDR3 protein gets one entry after TCRdb re-called the multiplex PCR reads with MiXCR. Of 660,000 or so distinct CDR3 sequences listed, about 38% are singletons.

Sequencing input: peripheral blood. The origin of this receptor is an adult man with Graves' ophthalmopathy. The rearrangement uses TRBV7-3 and TRBJ1-2; TRBD1 aligns across 8 bases. The CDR3 loop reads CASREATGVINGYTF. The CDR3 coding sequence is TGTGCCAGCAGGGAAGCGACAGGGGTTATAAATGGCTACACCTTC.